Each of the 26 T cell receptor beta chains below was sequenced from the same sample in a study of T cells in Graves' hyperthyroidism and ophthalmopathy. There were TCR beta CDR3 regions amplified from RNA transcripts. The TCR CDR3 first-round RT-PCR relied on the HTBI primer set. TCRdb redid the calling of the multiplex PCR reads with MiXCR, one entry per CDR3 protein. The sample consists of about 540,000 distinct CDR3 sequences, 35% to 55% of them appearing once. What was sequenced was peripheral blood or thyroid tissue (not recorded which). These receptors were collected from a woman between 18 and 29 years old with Graves' hyperthyroidism.

The chain links TRBV18 to TRBJ2-7; unclear D gene. The CDR3 is 12 amino acids. Trimming left V 3 bases short and J 3 bases short, with 6 bases between. Germline values: CDR1 KGHSH, CDR2 LQKENI. CDR3 in DNA: TGTGCCAGCTCACCGATGAGCTACGAGCAGTACTTC. Translating gives CASSPMSYEQYF.

This clonotype was seen at least ten times. The chain uses TRBV27 and TRBJ1-1; TRBD1 aligns across 8 bases. Trimming removed 3 bases from V and 1 base from J; junction bases left unmatched: 10. The CDR3 totals 17 residues. Germline lookup yields CDR1 MNHEY and CDR2 SMNVEV (reference sequence). The CDR3 protein is CASSFGTGEQRNTEAFF. CDR3 coding DNA: TGTGCCAGCAGTTTCGGGACAGGCGAACAAAGGAACACTGAAGCTTTCTTT.

The rearrangement uses TRBV20-1 and TRBJ1-6; D might be TRBD1 (5 bases). Per the germline V gene, CDR1 is DFQATT and CDR2 is SNEGSKA (reference sequence). The CDR3 loop spans 15 amino acids. V gave up 3 bases and J gave up 7 bases, with 16 bases separating them. CDR3 DNA sequence: TGCAGTGCTAGCGGGGACGGAAAGGAAAATTCACCCCTCCACTTT. This codes for CSASGDGKENSPLHF.

The CDR3 DNA is TGTGCCACCCTTGCAACTAATGAAAAACTGTTTTTT. Translation: CATLATNEKLFF. The chain carries TRBV7-9 and TRBJ1-4; no reliable D call. The CDR3 runs 12 residues. Germline CDR1 and CDR2: SEHNR and FQNEAQ (reference sequence). Trimming cost V 10 bases and J 0 bases, with 6 bases left between them. Complete variable domain (other parts from reference TRBV7-9 and TRBJ1-4): DTGVSQNPRHKITKRGQNVTFRCDPISEHNRLYWYRQTLGQGPEFLTYFQNEAQLEKSRLLSDRFSAERPKGSFSTLEIQRTEQGDSAMYLCATLATNEKLFFGSGTQLSVL.

This clonotype was observed many times. The V and J genes are TRBV7-9 and TRBJ1-4; tentatively, D is TRBD1 (6 bases). V lost 4 bases, J lost 8 bases, and 14 bases lay in between. CDR3 size: 14 residues. Looked up from germline, CDR1 is SEHNR and CDR2 is FQNEAQ (reference sequence). DNA for the CDR3: TGTGCCAGCAGCTCGGGGGCTCTGGGGGAAAAACTGTTTTTT. Translation gives CASSSGALGEKLFF.

This clonotype was counted ten times or more. V and J are TRBV6-5 and TRBJ2-5; perhaps TRBD2 as D (5 bases). With 8 bases removed from V and 1 base from J, the gap between germline ends came to 11 bases. Germline lookup yields CDR1 MNHEY and CDR2 SVGAGI. This CDR3 comprises 13 residues. The CDR3 region is CASGVGVQETQYF. As DNA, the CDR3 is TGTGCCAGCGGAGTCGGGGTCCAAGAGACCCAGTACTTC.

As for this clonotype: This may come from a read error, since a much larger clone is one base off. The V call is TRBV12-3 or TRBV12-4, the J call TRBJ2-1; D gene unclear. This CDR3 is built from 13 residues. V was cut by 7 bases and J by 6 bases, with 13 bases left in between. In DNA form, the CDR3 reads TGTGCCAGCAATTTCCGGAAAATCAATGAGCAGTTCTTC. Its protein is CASNFRKINEQFF.

This clonotype appeared many times. This sequence joins TRBV19 and TRBJ1-2, with D unresolved. With 3 bases removed from V and 2 bases from J, the gap between germline ends came to 13 bases. CDR1 LNHDA and CDR2 SQIVND come from the germline V gene (reference sequence). This CDR3 is 15 amino acids long. The CDR3 region has the DNA TGTGCCAGTAGTATTTCTGCCGCCGGGAACTATGGCTACACCTTC. It specifies CASSISAAGNYGYTF.

This chain connects TRBV6-2 or TRBV6-3 to TRBJ2-7; 7 nucleotides line up with TRBD2. The CDR3 has 14 amino acids. The ends lost 6 bases at V and 5 bases at J; junction bases unmatched: 10. The V gene's germline CDR1 is MNHEY and CDR2 SVGEGT. The CDR3 loop is CASSQGWGGDEQYF. CDR3 in DNA: TGTGCCAGCAGCCAAGGCTGGGGGGGGGACGAGCAGTACTTC.

J is TRBJ1-3 and V is TRBV4-3; D gene ambiguous. V lost 0 bases to trimming and J lost 7 bases, with 13 bases between them. Germline V CDR1 and CDR2: LGHNA, YSLEER. CDR3 length: 15 residues. The CDR3 here is CASSQDHHKRNTIYF. CDR3 sequence (DNA): TGCGCCAGCAGCCAAGATCACCACAAGCGGAACACCATATATTTT.

A remark on this clonotype: A much bigger clone sits one base away, suggesting this may be a read error. The chain joins TRBV7-9 to TRBJ1-5; D perhaps matches TRBD1 (6 bases). The CDR3 extends over 13 amino acids. V lost 2 bases, J lost 8 bases, and 10 bases lay in between. Per germline, CDR1 SEHNR and CDR2 FQNEAQ (reference sequence). In DNA, the CDR3 is TGTGCCAGCAGCTTAACAGGGTTCAAGCCCCAGCATTTT. This sequence encodes CASSLTGFKPQHF.

This clonotype has at least ten counts. V and J are TRBV10-1 and TRBJ2-5; D unresolved. The CDR3 has 13 residues. V was clipped by 4 bases and J by 1 base, with 7 bases between them. Germline CDR1 is WNHNN and CDR2 is SYGVQD (reference sequence). The CDR3 region has the DNA TGCGCCAGCAGTGTTACGGTCCAAGAGACCCAGTACTTC. The encoded protein is CASSVTVQETQYF.

Points on this clonotype: Possible read error: a much larger clone is one base away. The conserved closing phenylalanine or tryptophan is absent in this CDR3, likely reflecting a read error. The chain combines TRBV5-1 with TRBJ1-5; no clear D. Germline CDR1 is SGHRS and CDR2 is YFSETQ. This CDR3 contains 16 residues. The V end lost 0 bases, the J end lost 1 base, and 11 bases lay between the germline ends. CDR3 residues: CASSLEPGFSNQPQHS. The CDR3 DNA follows: TGCGCCAGCAGCTTGGAGCCCGGGTTCAGCAATCAGCCCCAGCATTCT.

The CDR3 DNA sequence: TGTGCCAGCAGTGGACAGGGGGTTTTTGGCTACACCTTC. This codes for CASSGQGVFGYTF. This chain connects TRBV2 to TRBJ1-2; 9 nucleotides line up with TRBD1. The CDR3 is 13 residues long. Looked up from germline, CDR1 is SNHLY and CDR2 is FYNNEI. V lost 4 bases, J lost 7 bases, and 4 bases stayed unmatched. The full variable domain, with the rest looked up from reference TRBV2 and TRBJ1-2, is EPEVTQTPSHQVTQMGQEVILRCVPISNHLYFYWYRQILGQKVEFLVSFYNNEISEKSEIFDDQFSVERPDGSNFTLKIRSTKLEDSAMYFCASSGQGVFGYTFGSGTRLTVV.

This clonotype was counted at least ten times. The chain uses TRBV15 and TRBJ1-1; D unresolved. The V end was cut by 5 bases, the J end by 3 bases, with 13 bases between. CDR1 is LNHNV, CDR2 YYDKDF, per germline (reference sequence). The CDR3 has 14 amino acids. The CDR3 protein is CATSGVFRDTEAFF. In DNA, the CDR3 is TGTGCCACCAGCGGAGTCTTTAGGGACACTGAAGCTTTCTTT.

This clonotype was picked up a small number of times. The chain recombines TRBV7-9 with TRBJ2-7; 8 nucleotides align to TRBD1. Gene TRBJ2-1 matches the end of the DNA better, so the J call may be wrong. This CDR3 contains 13 residues. CDR1 and CDR2 (germline): SEHNR, FQNEAQ (reference sequence). CDR3 protein: CASSLLTGDEQFF. In DNA form, the CDR3 reads TGTGCCAGCAGCTTACTGACAGGGGACGAGCAGTTCTTC.

This chain connects TRBV2 to TRBJ1-4; 9 bases line up with TRBD1. Looked up from germline, CDR1 is SNHLY and CDR2 is FYNNEI. The CDR3 is made up of 13 amino acids. V lost 6 bases and J lost 8; bases outside the gene matches: 4. CDR3 region: CASSDRGAEKLFF. CDR3 DNA: TGTGCCAGCAGCGACAGGGGGGCCGAAAAACTGTTTTTT.

Within the sample, this clonotype is medium-sized (0.01 to 0.1%). The V call is TRBV20-1, the J call TRBJ1-2, with D unresolved. The length of the CDR3 is 12 residues. Germline assignment: CDR1 DFQATT and CDR2 SNEGSKA (reference sequence). Trimming stripped 2 bases from V and 8 bases from J, with 12 bases between. The CDR3 DNA sequence: TGCAGTGCTAGATCCGGGGAAGTGGGCTACACCTTC. The encoded protein is CSARSGEVGYTF.

Only a few counts were recorded for this clonotype. V is TRBV7-2 and J is TRBJ2-7, with 9 bases matching TRBD2. The J call may be faulty, since TRBJ2-1 better matches the DNA end. The CDR3 is made up of 13 amino acids. CDR1 and CDR2 from the germline V gene are SGHTA and FQGNSA. The CDR3 region is CASRAGGELEQFF. CDR3 nucleotide sequence: TGTGCCAGCAGAGCGGGAGGTGAGCTTGAGCAGTTCTTC.

The rearrangement links TRBV12-3 or TRBV12-4 to TRBJ1-1, with 10 bases that match TRBD1. The CDR3 runs to 13 residues. V trimming: 5 bases; J trimming: 7 bases; junction bases outside the gene matches: 4. CDR3 in DNA: TGTGCCAGCAGTACGGACAGGGGGAGTGAAGCTTTCTTT. Its translation: CASSTDRGSEAFF.

About this clonotype: A much larger clonotype is one base distant, so this may be a read error. The chain links TRBV10-3 to TRBJ1-6, with D uncertain. This CDR3 has 15 amino acids. Germline V lookup: CDR1 ENHRY, CDR2 SYGVKD. The CDR3 bases are TGTGCCAGCAGTTACTTACGCTTCTATAATTCACCCCTCCACTTT. This translates into CASSYLRFYNSPLHF.

The V and J genes are TRBV2 and TRBJ2-7, with 7 bases identical to TRBD1. The ends lost 6 bases at V and 5 bases at J; junction bases unmatched: 10. CDR1 and CDR2 from the germline V gene are SNHLY and FYNNEI. The CDR3 is 14 amino acids. The CDR3 sequence: CASSDDRAFNEQYF. The DNA of the CDR3 is TGTGCCAGCAGCGACGACAGGGCTTTCAACGAGCAGTACTTC.

This clonotype has at least ten counts. The rearrangement links TRBV5-6 to TRBJ1-5; D is ambiguous. The CDR3 is 14 residues long. The V and J ends lost 1 base and 0 bases respectively, with 5 bases between them. Germline loops: CDR1 SGHDT, CDR2 YYEEEE. The CDR3 is CASSLMVSNQPQHF. The CDR3 DNA reads TGTGCCAGCAGCTTGATGGTTAGCAATCAGCCCCAGCATTTT.

This clonotype appeared many times. The gene calls are TRBV10-3 and TRBJ1-1, with 11 bases identical to TRBD1. Per germline, CDR1 ENHRY and CDR2 SYGVKD. Unmatched junction bases numbered 14, after V lost 6 bases and J lost 5 bases. This CDR3 region has 17 residues. The CDR3 sequence: CAIRQGGQGAGGTEAFF. The CDR3 DNA follows: TGTGCCATCAGACAAGGAGGACAGGGGGCTGGGGGGACTGAAGCTTTCTTT.

This clonotype was seen repeatedly, ten times or more. This chain joins TRBV10-3 and TRBJ1-1, with 9 bases identical to TRBD1. The CDR3 runs 14 residues. The trim removed 11 bases at V and 0 bases at J, leaving 7 bases unmatched. Germline-derived CDR1 and CDR2 are ENHRY and SYGVKD. CDR3 DNA: TGTGCCGTCCGGGGGACAGGGATGAACACTGAAGCTTTCTTT. Its protein is CAVRGTGMNTEAFF.

The chain couples TRBV15 to TRBJ1-5; unclear D gene. CDR3 size: 16 residues. CDR1 and CDR2 (germline): LNHNV, YYDKDF (reference sequence). V was pared by 0 bases and J by 1 base, with 10 bases between. CDR3 protein: CATSRDFMGSNQPQHF. Here the CDR3 DNA reads TGTGCCACCAGCAGAGACTTTATGGGGAGCAATCAGCCCCAGCATTTT.